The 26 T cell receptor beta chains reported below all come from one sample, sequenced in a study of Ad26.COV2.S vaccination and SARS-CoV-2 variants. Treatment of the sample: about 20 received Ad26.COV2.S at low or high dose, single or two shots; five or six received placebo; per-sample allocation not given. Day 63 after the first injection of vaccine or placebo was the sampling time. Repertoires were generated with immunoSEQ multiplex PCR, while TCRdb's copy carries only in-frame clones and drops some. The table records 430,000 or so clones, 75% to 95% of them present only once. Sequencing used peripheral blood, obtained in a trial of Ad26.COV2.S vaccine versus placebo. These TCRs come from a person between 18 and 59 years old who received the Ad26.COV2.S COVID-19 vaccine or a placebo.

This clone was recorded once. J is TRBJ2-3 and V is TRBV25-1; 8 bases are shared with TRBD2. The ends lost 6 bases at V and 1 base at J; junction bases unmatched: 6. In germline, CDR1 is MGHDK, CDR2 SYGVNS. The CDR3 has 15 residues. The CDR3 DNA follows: TGTGCCAGCAGACCAGCGGGAGTGGGCACAGATACGCAGTATTTT. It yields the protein CASRPAGVGTDTQYF.

CDR3 protein: CAISEGSVRDEQFF. CDR3 DNA sequence: TGTGCCATCAGTGAGGGGTCCGTACGGGATGAGCAGTTCTTC. The chain employs TRBV10-3 and TRBJ2-1; no clear D gene. Germline loops: CDR1 ENHRY, CDR2 SYGVKD. V was shortened by 2 bases and J by 8 bases, with 13 bases between the two germline ends. The CDR3 extends over 14 amino acids.

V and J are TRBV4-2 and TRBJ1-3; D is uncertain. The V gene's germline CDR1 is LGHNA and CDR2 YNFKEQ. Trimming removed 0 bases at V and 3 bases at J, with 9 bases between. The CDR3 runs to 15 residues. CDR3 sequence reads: CASSQESGNGNTIYF. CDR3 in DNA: TGTGCCAGCAGCCAAGAAAGTGGAAATGGAAACACCATATATTTT.

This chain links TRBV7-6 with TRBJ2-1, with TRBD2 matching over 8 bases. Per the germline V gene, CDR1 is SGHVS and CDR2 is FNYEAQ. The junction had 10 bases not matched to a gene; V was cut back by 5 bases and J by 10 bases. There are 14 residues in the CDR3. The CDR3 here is CASSANQLAEEQFF. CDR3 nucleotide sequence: TGTGCCAGCAGCGCAAATCAACTAGCGGAAGAGCAGTTCTTC.

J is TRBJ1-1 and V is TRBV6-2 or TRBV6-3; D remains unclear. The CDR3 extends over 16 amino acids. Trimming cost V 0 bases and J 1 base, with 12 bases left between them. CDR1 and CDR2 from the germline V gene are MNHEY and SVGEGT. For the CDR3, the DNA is TGTGCCAGCAGTTACTCGGGAAGTACAAGGAACACTGAAGCTTTCTTT. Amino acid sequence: CASSYSGSTRNTEAFF.

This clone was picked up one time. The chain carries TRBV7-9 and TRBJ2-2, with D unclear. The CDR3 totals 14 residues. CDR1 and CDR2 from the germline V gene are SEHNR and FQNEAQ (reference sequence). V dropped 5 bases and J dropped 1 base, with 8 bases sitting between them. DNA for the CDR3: TGTGCCAGCAGCCCGACTGGGAACACCGGGGAGCTGTTTTTT. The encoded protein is CASSPTGNTGELFF.

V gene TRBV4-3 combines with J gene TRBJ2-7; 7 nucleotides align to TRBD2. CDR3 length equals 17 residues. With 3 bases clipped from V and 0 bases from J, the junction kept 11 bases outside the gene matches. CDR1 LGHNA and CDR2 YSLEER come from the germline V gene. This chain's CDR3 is CASSQEPPGLTSYEQYF. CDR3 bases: TGCGCCAGCAGCCAGGAGCCTCCGGGACTAACCTCCTACGAGCAGTACTTC.

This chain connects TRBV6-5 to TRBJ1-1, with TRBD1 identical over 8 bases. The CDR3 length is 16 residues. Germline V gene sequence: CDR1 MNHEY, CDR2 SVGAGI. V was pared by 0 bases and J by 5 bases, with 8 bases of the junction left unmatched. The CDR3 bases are TGTGCCAGCAGTTACTCGTCAGGGGGCGCCGTTACTGAAGCTTTCTTT. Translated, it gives CASSYSSGGAVTEAFF.

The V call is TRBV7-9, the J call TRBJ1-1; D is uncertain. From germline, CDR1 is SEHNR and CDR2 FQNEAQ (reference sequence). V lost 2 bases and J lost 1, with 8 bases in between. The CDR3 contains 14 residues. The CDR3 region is CASSLFSENTEAFF. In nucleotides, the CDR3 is TGTGCCAGCAGCTTATTCTCAGAGAACACTGAAGCTTTCTTT.

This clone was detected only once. The CDR3 DNA reads as TGTGCCAGCAGCTTAGTAGTAACGGGAGGGTCCTACAATGAGCAGTTCTTC. It is translated as CASSLVVTGGSYNEQFF. V is TRBV5-5 and J is TRBJ2-1, with 8 nucleotides matching TRBD2. Trimming at V came to 2 bases and at J to 1 base, leaving 8 bases not matched to a gene. Germline-derived CDR1 and CDR2 are SGHKS and YYEKEE (reference sequence). The CDR3 totals 17 residues.

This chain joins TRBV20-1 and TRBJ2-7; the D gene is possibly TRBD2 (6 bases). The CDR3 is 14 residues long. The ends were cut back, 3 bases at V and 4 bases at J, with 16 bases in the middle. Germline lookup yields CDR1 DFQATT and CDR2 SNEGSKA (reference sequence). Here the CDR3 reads CSASEAGGGYEQYF. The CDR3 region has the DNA TGCAGTGCTAGTGAGGCCGGGGGAGGTTACGAGCAGTACTTC.

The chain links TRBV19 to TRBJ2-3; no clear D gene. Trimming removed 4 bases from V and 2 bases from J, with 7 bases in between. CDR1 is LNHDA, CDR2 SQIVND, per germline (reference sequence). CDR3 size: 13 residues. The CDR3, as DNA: TGTGCCAGTAGTACTTTGCCCACAGATACGCAGTATTTT. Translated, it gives CASSTLPTDTQYF.

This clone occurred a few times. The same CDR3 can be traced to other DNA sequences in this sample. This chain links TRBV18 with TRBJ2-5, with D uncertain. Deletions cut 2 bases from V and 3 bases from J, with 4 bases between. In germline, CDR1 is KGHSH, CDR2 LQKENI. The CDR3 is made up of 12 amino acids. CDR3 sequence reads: CASSPTEETQYF. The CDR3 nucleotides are TGTGCCAGCTCACCAACAGAAGAGACCCAGTACTTC.

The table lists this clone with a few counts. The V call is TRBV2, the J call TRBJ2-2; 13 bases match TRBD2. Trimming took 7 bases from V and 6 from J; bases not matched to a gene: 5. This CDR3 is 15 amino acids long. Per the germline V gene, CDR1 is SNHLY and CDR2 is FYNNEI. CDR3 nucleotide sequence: TGTGCCAGCACTGCGGGACTAGCGGGATCCGGGGAGCTGTTTTTT. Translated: CASTAGLAGSGELFF. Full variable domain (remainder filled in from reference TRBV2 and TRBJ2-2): EPEVTQTPSHQVTQMGQEVILRCVPISNHLYFYWYRQILGQKVEFLVSFYNNEISEKSEIFDDQFSVERPDGSNFTLKIRSTKLEDSAMYFCASTAGLAGSGELFFGEGSRLTVL.

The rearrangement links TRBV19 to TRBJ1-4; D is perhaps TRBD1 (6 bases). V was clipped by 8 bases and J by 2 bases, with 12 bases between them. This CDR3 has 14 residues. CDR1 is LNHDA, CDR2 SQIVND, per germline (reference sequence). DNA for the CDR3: TGTGCCAGTTCACAGGGTTTGACTAATGAAAAACTGTTTTTT. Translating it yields CASSQGLTNEKLFF.

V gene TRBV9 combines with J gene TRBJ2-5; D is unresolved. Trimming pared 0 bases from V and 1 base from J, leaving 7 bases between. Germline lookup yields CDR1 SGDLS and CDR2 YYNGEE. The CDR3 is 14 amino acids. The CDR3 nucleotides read TGTGCCAGCAGCGTAGAATACAGCCAAGAGACCCAGTACTTC. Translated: CASSVEYSQETQYF.

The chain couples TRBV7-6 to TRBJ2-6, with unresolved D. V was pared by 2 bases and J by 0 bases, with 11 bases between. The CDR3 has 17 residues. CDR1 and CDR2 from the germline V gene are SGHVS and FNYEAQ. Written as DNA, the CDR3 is TGTGCCAGCAGCTTATACGACACCATCTCTGGGGCCAACGTCCTGACTTTC. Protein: CASSLYDTISGANVLTF.

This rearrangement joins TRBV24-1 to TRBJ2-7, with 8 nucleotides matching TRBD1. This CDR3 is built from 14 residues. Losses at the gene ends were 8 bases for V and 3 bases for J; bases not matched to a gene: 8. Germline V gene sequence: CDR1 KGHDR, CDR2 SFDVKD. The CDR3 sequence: CATKMGTGHYEQYF. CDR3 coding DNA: TGTGCCACCAAAATGGGGACAGGCCACTACGAGCAGTACTTC.

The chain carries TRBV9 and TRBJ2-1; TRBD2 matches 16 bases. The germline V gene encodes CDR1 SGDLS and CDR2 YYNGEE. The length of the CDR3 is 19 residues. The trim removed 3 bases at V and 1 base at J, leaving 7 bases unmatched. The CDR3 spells CASSETGLAGGGSYNEQFF. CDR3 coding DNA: TGTGCCAGCAGCGAAACGGGACTAGCGGGAGGGGGATCCTACAATGAGCAGTTCTTC.

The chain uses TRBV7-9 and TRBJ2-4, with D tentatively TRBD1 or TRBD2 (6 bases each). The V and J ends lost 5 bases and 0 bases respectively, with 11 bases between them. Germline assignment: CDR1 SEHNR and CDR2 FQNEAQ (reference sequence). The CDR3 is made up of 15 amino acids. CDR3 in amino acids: CASSRGELAKNIQYF. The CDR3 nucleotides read TGTGCCAGCAGCAGGGGGGAACTAGCCAAAAACATTCAGTACTTC.

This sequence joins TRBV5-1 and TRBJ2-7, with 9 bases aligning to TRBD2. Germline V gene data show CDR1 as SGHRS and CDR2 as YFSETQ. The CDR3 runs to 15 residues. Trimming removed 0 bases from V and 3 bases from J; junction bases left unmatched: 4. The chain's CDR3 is CASSLEAGGYYEQYF. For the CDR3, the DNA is TGCGCCAGCAGCTTGGAGGCGGGAGGGTACTACGAGCAGTACTTC.

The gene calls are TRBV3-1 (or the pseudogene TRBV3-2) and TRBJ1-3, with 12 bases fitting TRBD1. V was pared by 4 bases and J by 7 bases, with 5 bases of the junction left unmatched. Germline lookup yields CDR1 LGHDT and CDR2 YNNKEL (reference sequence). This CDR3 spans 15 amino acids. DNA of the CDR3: TGTGCCAGCAGCCGAGGGACAGGGGGCCCTAACACCATATATTTT. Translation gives CASSRGTGGPNTIYF.

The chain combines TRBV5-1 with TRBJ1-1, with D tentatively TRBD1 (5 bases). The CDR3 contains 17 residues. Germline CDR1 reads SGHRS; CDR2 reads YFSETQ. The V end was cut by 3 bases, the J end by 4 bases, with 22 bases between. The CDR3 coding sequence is TGCGCCAGCAGCTCGGGGGTCGGGGGTGTGAGGAGCACTGAAGCTTTCTTT. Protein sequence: CASSSGVGGVRSTEAFF. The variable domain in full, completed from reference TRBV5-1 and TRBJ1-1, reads KAGVTQTPRYLIKTRGQQVTLSCSPISGHRSVSWYQQTPGQGLQFLFEYFSETQRNKGNFPGRFSGRQFSNSRSEMNVSTLELGDSALYLCASSSGVGGVRSTEAFFGQGTRLTVV.

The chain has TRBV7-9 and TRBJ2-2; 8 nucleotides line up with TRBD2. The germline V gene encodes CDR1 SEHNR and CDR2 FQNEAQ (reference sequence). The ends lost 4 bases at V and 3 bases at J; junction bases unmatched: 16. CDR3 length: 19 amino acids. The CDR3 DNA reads TGTGCCAGCAGCTCCGCTCGGAGCGGGAGTAAGGCGGACACCGGGGAGCTGTTTTTT. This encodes CASSSARSGSKADTGELFF. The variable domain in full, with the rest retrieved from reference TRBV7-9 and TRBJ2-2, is DTGVSQNPRHKITKRGQNVTFRCDPISEHNRLYWYRQTLGQGPEFLTYFQNEAQLEKSRLLSDRFSAERPKGSFSTLEIQRTEQGDSAMYLCASSSARSGSKADTGELFFGEGSRLTVL.

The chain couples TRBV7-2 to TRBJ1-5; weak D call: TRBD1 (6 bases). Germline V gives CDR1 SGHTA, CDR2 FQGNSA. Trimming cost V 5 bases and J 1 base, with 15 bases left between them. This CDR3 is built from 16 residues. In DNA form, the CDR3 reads TGTGCCAGCAGCCCCCGTTTGACAGGAAGCAATCAGCCCCAGCATTTT. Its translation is CASSPRLTGSNQPQHF.

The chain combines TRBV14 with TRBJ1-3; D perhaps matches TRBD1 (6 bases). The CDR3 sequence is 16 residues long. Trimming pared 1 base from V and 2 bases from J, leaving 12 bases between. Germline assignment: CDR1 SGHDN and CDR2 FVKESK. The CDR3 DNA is TGTGCCAGCAGCCAAGTAGGGGGACATGCTGGAAACACCATATATTTT. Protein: CASSQVGGHAGNTIYF.